The clone carrying this T cell receptor beta chain was seen ten or more times. The antigen is undetermined. It was with 60 Vbeta and 13 Jbeta primers that the PCR ran. Assay used: immunoSEQ multiplex PCR; TCRdb lists only in-frame clones, some missing. The repertoire includes some 150,000 clones, roughly 80% of them detected once, and over 3% sits in the top ten. This specimen comes from a study of cytomegalovirus exposure and HLA in healthy donors. On the study more broadly: Genotyping showed around four fifths of hundreds of donors falling in the Caucasian-associated ancestry cluster.

Study outcomes and limitations: There were 150 or so TCR beta chains listed as cytomegalovirus-associated.

The germline V gene encodes CDR1 SGHRS and CDR2 YFSETQ. Trimming shortened V by 3 bases and J by 4 bases, and 16 bases separated the two germline ends. This CDR3 comprises 15 residues. This TCR was recovered from a woman in her thirties or forties in good health and CMV-seronegative. The rearrangement links TRBV5-1 to TRBJ1-1; TRBD1 might be the D (5 bases). Sample: PBMCs. The CDR3 is CASSSGPFFGTEAFF. The CDR3 DNA reads as TGCGCCAGCAGCTCAGGGCCATTTTTTGGCACTGAAGCTTTCTTT.